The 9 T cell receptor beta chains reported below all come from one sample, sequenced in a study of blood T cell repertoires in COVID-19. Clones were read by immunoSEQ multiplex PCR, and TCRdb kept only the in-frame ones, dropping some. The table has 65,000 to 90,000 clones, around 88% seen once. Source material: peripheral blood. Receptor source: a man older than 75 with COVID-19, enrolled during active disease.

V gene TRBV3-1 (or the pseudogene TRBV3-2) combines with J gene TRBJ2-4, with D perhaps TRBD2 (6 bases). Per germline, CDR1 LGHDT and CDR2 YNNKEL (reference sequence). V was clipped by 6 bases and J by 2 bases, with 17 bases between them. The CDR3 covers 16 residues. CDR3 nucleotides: TGTGCCAGCAGTCTCATCGGAGGGTCCTCCAAAAACATTCAGTACTTC. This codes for CASSLIGGSSKNIQYF.

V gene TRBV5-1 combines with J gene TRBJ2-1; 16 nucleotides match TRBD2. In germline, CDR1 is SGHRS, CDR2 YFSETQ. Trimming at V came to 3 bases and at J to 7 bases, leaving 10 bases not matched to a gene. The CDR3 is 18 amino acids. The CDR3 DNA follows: TGCGCCAGCAGCTCCGGTGGGACTAGCGGGGGGGCCTTGAATGAGCAGTTCTTC. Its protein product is CASSSGGTSGGALNEQFF.

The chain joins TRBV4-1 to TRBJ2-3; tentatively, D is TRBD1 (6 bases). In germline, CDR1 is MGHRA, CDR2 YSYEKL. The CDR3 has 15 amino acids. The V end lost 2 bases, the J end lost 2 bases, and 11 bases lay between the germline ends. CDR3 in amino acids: CASSQTGQNTDTQYF. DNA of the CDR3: TGCGCCAGCAGCCAAACAGGGCAAAACACAGATACGCAGTATTTT.

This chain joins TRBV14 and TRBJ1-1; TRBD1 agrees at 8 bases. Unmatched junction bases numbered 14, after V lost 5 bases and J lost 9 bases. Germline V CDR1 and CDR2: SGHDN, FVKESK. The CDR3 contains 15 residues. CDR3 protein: CASSYTGQGSGKAFF. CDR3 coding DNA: TGTGCCAGCAGCTACACCGGACAGGGCAGTGGGAAAGCTTTCTTT.

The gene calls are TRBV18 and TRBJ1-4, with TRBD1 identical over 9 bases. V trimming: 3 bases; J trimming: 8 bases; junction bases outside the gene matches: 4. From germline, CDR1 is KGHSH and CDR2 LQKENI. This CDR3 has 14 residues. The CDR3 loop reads CASSPGTGREKLFF. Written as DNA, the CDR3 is TGTGCCAGCTCACCGGGGACAGGGAGAGAAAAACTGTTTTTT.

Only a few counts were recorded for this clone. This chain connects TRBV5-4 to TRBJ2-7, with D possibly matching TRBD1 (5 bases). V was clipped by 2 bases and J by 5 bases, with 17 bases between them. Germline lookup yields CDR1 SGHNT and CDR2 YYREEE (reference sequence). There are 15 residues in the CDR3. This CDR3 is CASSFYRQGNDEQYF. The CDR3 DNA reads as TGTGCCAGCAGCTTTTATCGGCAGGGAAACGACGAGCAGTACTTC.

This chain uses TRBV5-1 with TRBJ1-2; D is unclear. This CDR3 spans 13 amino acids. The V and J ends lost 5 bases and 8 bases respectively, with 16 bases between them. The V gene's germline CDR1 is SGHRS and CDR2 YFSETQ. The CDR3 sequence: CASRMIRSLGYTF. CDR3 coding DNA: TGCGCCAGCAGAATGATCAGGTCTTTGGGCTACACCTTC.

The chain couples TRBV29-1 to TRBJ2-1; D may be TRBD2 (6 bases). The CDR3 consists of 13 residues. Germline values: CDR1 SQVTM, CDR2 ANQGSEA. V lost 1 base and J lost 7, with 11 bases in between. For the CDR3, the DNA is TGCAGCGTTGAAGGGGGACTTGGAAATGAGCAGTTCTTC. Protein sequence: CSVEGGLGNEQFF.

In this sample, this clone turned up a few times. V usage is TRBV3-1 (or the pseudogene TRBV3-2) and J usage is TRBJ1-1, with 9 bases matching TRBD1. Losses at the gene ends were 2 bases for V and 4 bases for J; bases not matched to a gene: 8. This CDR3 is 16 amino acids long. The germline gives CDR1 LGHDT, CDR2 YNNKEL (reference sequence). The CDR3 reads CASSQPLQGASTEAFF. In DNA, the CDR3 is TGTGCCAGCAGCCAACCGTTACAGGGGGCGAGCACTGAAGCTTTCTTT.